This TCR beta chain was recovered during a study of T cell responses to AZD1222 COVID-19 vaccine. Study results and caveats: Nearly half of spike-specific TCRs reportedly go after variant regions that carry no mutations.

Measured with immunoSEQ multiplex PCR; TCRdb has only the in-frame clones, and not every one. The sample lists under 250,000 clones, under 95% occurring once. Details on this clone: Its antigen is unidentified.

Looked up from germline, CDR1 is SGHNT and CDR2 is YYREEE (reference sequence). The germline V and J ends were trimmed by 4 bases and 4 bases, with 18 bases remaining between them. The CDR3 has 16 residues. The sequences come from peripheral blood, collected on day 0 of MenACWY control vaccination. This TCR derives from an adult in good health. This chain joins TRBV5-4 and TRBJ1-5, with D uncertain. Here the CDR3 DNA reads TGTGCCAGCAGCCTTATGACGCTCGGAAAAAATCAGCCCCAGCATTTT. As protein: CASSLMTLGKNQPQHF.